This T cell receptor beta chain stems from a study of human T cells and chemical hapten exposure (dated by TCRdb to the early 2020s). As for the study more broadly: For sensitization, 2% DPC in acetone was applied to a 2 cm by 2 cm area of upper inner arm skin. Patients additionally received weekly therapeutic DPC doses to the scalp throughout the roughly 25-week study period. Patch tests used Finn chambers with 0.01% DPC on the upper back, scored after 6 days by International Contact Dermatitis Research Group standards. Blood for TCR sequencing was provided by twenty-nine alopecia patients at one to four time points (pre-sensitization, 2, 6 and 24 weeks). Patient blood was sampled pre-sensitization (week 0) and at 2, 6 and about 24 weeks after DPC sensitization. Alopecia areata with under or over 50% scalp involvement, alopecia totalis and alopecia universalis were represented in the patient cohort, which was mostly female. Peripheral blood TCR repertoire changes were tracked in vivo in alopecia patients during primary and secondary sensitization to the hapten diphenylcyclopropenone (DPC). Libraries were combined into a pool for sequencing, and differences in TCR yield between samples came mainly from small differences in library volumes within the pool.

CDR1 and CDR2, per the germline V gene (reference sequence), are MNHEY and SMNVEV. There are 13 amino acids in the CDR3, from cysteine to phenylalanine inclusive. CDR3 DNA is the only sequence kept; it has 39 bases, read in frame from the first base. Beyond this particular receptor, the publication reports: Patch test score correlated positively with the number of PT1 expanded TCRs, reaching significance at thresholds 8, 16 and 32 but not at 4. Compared with pre-sensitization or healthy control sets, expanded TCRs formed significantly more large CDR3 similarity clusters, which is consistent with antigen-driven responses. After repeated subsampling, the strength of the expansion versus patch-test correlation and the threshold at which it became significant changed. The number of TCRs above 1 in 1000 frequency did not change with DPC sensitization; there was no evidence of global repertoire structure alterations. Alopecia, a presumed autoimmune disease, was present in all patients, so the immune response of the patients might differ from that of healthy individuals.

As regards this clonotype: Its recognized antigen is unknown. A read error may produce the germline difference seen at one junction end.

Libraries were constructed by RACE. Sequencing used a NextSeq 500. Library preparation attached unique molecular identifiers to individual cDNA molecules for quantitative, reproducible TCR counting. For every blood RNA sample, sequencing covered both the TCR alpha and TCR beta chains. For the original study's pipeline: Samples had a median of 95,638 TCRs, with a range from roughly 20,000 to 700,000. The Decombinator software suite was used to annotate V, J and CDR3 in the TCR reads. To make PS versus PT1 abundance plots, every sample was subsampled to the same number of TCRs (28,000). Expanded TCRs were defined as absent before sensitization and observed at least eight times at the 2-week time point. TCRdb redid the processing of the public reads, applying fastp at Q25 and MiXCR, and retained in-frame beta chains. Here each entry gathers all rows of one CDR3 protein and keeps the most common genes and DNA. What appears here as the V and J calls and clone size reflects TCRdb's work, not the paper's. The table for this sample lists more than 300,000 distinct CDR3 sequences; more than 4.5% of them were counted only once. Approximately 2.4% of the sample goes to the ten largest clones.

The meaning of the sample's time point label: pre-sensitization, week 0. Taken with the paper, the label for treatment or condition translates to: therapeutic diphenylcyclopropenone sensitization with weekly scalp DPC. At each patch-test visit, blood was drawn before the patch test was applied. Patients were eligible if aged 18 to 70, diagnosed with alopecia and judged suitable for DPC therapy, and pregnant patients were excluded. Unfractionated whole blood was collected in Tempus Blood RNA tubes, and total RNA was extracted from that blood. The receptor's source is a woman in her forties or fifties with alopecia areata. Some clones in this sample may be carry-over from other donors' samples. The chain links TRBV27 with TRBJ1-1; no D gene can be assigned with confidence. The sequencing used whole blood, collected in connection with sensitization to the hapten diphenylcyclopropenone (DPC). The CDR3 region has the sequence CASRLGRNTEAFF. DNA sequence: TGTGCCAGCCGTTTAGGAAGGAACACTGAAGCTTTCTTT.